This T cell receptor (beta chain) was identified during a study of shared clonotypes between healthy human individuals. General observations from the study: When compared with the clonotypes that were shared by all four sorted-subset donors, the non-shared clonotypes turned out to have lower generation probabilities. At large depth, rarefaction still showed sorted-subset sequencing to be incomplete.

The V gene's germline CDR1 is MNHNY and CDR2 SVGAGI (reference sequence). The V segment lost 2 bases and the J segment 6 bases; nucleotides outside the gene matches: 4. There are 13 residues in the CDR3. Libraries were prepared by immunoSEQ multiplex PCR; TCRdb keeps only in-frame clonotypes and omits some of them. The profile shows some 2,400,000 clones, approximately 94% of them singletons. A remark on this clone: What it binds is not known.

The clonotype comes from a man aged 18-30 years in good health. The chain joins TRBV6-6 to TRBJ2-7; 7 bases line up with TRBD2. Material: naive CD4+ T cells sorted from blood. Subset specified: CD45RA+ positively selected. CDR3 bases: TGTGCCAGCAGTTACGATGGGAGGGGCGAGCAGTACTTC. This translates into CASSYDGRGEQYF.